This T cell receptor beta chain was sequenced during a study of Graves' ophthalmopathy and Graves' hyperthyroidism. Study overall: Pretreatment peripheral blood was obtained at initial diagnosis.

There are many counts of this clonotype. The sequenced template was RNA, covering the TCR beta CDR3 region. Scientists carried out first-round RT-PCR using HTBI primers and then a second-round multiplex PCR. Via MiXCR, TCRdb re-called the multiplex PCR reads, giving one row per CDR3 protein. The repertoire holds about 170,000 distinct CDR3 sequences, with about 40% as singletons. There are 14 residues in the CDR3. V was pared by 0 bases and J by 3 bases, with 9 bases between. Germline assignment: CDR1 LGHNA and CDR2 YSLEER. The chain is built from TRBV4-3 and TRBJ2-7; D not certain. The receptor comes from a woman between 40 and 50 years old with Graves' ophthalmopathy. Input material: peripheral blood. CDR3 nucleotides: TGCGCCAGCAGCCAAGATGCCTACGACTACGAGCAGTACTTC. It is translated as CASSQDAYDYEQYF.